This is a list of T cell receptor beta chains from one sample in a study of cytomegalovirus exposure and HLA in healthy donors. Some clones are missing from TCRdb's copy, which holds only in-frame ones; the method was immunoSEQ multiplex PCR. The table lists over 130,000 clones, about 64% of them singletons. The sample taken for sequencing was PBMCs. The receptors were sampled from a woman aged 55-69 years in good health and CMV-seropositive. Each CDR3 is given with its conserved first and last residue. A D gene is named only where the DNA matches it firmly. Expanded clones get a size class; other rows say once, few or many, or leave the size out.

J gene,D gene,V gene,clone size,CDR3 DNA,CDR3 protein
TRBJ2-5,-,TRBV28,few,TGTGCCAGCAGTAAAACTATCCAAGAGACCCAGTACTTC,CASSKTIQETQYF
TRBJ1-1,-,TRBV10-2,many,TGCGCCAGCAGTGAAAACGCCAGAAGGAACACTGAAGCTTTCTTT,CASSENARRNTEAFF
TRBJ2-4,-,TRBV7-2,-,TGTGCCAGCAGCCAACTACGGAACATTCAGTACTTC,CASSQLRNIQYF
TRBJ2-7,TRBD2,TRBV5-1,-,TGCGCCAGCAGCTTGTCGGGTCTGGGAGGGGACGAGCAGTACTTC,CASSLSGLGGDEQYF
TRBJ2-1,TRBD2,TRBV15,few,TGTGCCACCAGCAGAACACGGACTAGCGGGTATAACAATGAGCAGTTCTTC,CATSRTRTSGYNNEQFF
TRBJ2-1,-,TRBV4-2,-,TGTGCCAGCAGCCAAGAAGGGAGTATCAACAATGAGCAGTTCTTC,CASSQEGSINNEQFF
TRBJ2-5,-,TRBV19,once,TGTGCCTCCGGGGAGTTGGGCGGATACGAGACCCAGTACTTC,CASGELGGYETQYF
TRBJ1-4,TRBD1,TRBV7-9,-,TGTGCCAGCAGCACGTCCCGGGACAGGGTGATAACTAATGAAAAACTGTTTTTT,CASSTSRDRVITNEKLFF
TRBJ2-1,-,TRBV6-4,few,TGTGCCAGCAGCAGGTCTTCCTACAATGAGCAGTTCTTC,CASSRSSYNEQFF
TRBJ2-5,TRBD1,TRBV28,-,TGTGCCAGCAGTTCCCTAGGGACAGGCGAACGAGAGACCCAGTACTTC,CASSSLGTGERETQYF
TRBJ2-2,TRBD1,TRBV2,-,TGTGCCAGCAGTGAGGACAGGGGGAACACCGGGGAGCTGTTTTTT,CASSEDRGNTGELFF
TRBJ2-1,TRBD2,TRBV4-1,-,TGCGCCAGCAGCCAATCTAGCGGGCCCTACAATGAGCAGTTCTTC,CASSQSSGPYNEQFF
TRBJ2-7,-,TRBV6-6,few,TGTGCCAGCGGCACGGGGGAGCCGGCCGAGCAGTACTTC,CASGTGEPAEQYF
TRBJ2-7,-,TRBV29-1,-,TGCAGCGGGGGGTGGAGGGACGAGCAGTACTTC,CSGGWRDEQYF
TRBJ1-2,-,TRBV19,once,TGTGCCAGTAGTTATCGTTCCAGCTATGGCTACACCTTC,CASSYRSSYGYTF
TRBJ2-1,TRBD1,TRBV30,once,TGTGCCTGGAGTGTAGGGACAGGGTACAATGAGCAGTTCTTC,CAWSVGTGYNEQFF
TRBJ2-1,TRBD2,TRBV6-6,-,TGTGCCAGCAGTATCCTAGCGGGAGCACCGTACAATGAGCAGTTCTTC,CASSILAGAPYNEQFF
TRBJ1-5,-,TRBV29-1,-,TGCAGCGTGAGGCGCAGTAGCAATCAGCCCCAGCATTTT,CSVRRSSNQPQHF
TRBJ2-4,TRBD1,TRBV4-3,-,TGCGCCAGCAGCCACATCCTAACAGGGGGCCTTGCCAAAAACATTCAGTACTTC,CASSHILTGGLAKNIQYF
TRBJ2-1,-,TRBV15,-,TGTGCCACCAGCAGTGGTTCTAGCGCAAACAATGAGCAGTTCTTC,CATSSGSSANNEQFF
TRBJ1-2,-,TRBV6-4,once,TGTGCCAGCAGTCCATCCGGGGAGAACTATGGCTACACCTTC,CASSPSGENYGYTF
TRBJ2-1,TRBD1,TRBV15,few,TGTGCCACCAGCAGAGATCCAGGGGGATACAATGAGCAGTTCTTC,CATSRDPGGYNEQFF
TRBJ2-3,-,TRBV27,-,TGTGCCAGCGGTTTAGCCTTCGGGACAAAAATCCCAGATACGCAGTATTTT,CASGLAFGTKIPDTQYF
TRBJ1-2,-,TRBV29-1,-,TGCAGCGTTCGCCTCTTCGGGCAGGGTACTGGCTACACCTTC,CSVRLFGQGTGYTF
TRBJ1-1,-,TRBV15,-,TGTGCCACCAGCAGAGAAACCGGGGACACTGAAGCTTTCTTT,CATSRETGDTEAFF